The 23 T cell receptor beta chains below all came from one sample that was sequenced in a study of blood T cell repertoires in COVID-19. Profiled with immunoSEQ multiplex PCR; TCRdb holds only in-frame clones, not every one. Among 98,000 or so clones listed, 70% to 85% were seen once. Sequenced: peripheral blood. The receptor source for this set is a woman aged 35 to 49 with acute or convalescent COVID-19.

The rearrangement links TRBV3-1 (or the pseudogene TRBV3-2) to TRBJ2-2, with D possibly TRBD1 on 5 matching bases. Trimming took off 0 bases at V and 6 bases at J, with 11 bases between the two ends. The CDR3 sequence is 15 residues long. Germline V gene sequence: CDR1 LGHDT, CDR2 YNNKEL (reference sequence). The CDR3 here is CASSQDRASSGELFF. The DNA of the CDR3 is TGTGCCAGCAGCCAAGACAGGGCTTCTTCCGGGGAGCTGTTTTTT.

The rearrangement joins TRBV30 to TRBJ2-7, with TRBD2 matching over 7 bases. CDR1 GTSNPN and CDR2 SVGIG come from the germline V gene (reference sequence). This CDR3 is 14 amino acids long. Germline trimming cut 1 base from V and 4 bases from J; bases unmatched to any gene: 7. This chain's CDR3 is CAWSDSAGLYEQYF. CDR3 DNA: TGTGCCTGGAGTGACTCAGCGGGGTTGTACGAGCAGTACTTC.

CDR3 nucleotides: TGCAGTGCTGGCAGGGTTGAGCAGTTCTTC. Protein product: CSAGRVEQFF. The V gene is TRBV20-1, the J gene TRBJ2-1; TRBD1 might be the D (5 bases). The CDR3 totals 10 residues. The V gene lost 5 bases and the J gene lost 9 bases, with 8 bases spanning the gap. CDR1 DFQATT and CDR2 SNEGSKA come from the germline V gene (reference sequence).

This sequence joins TRBV5-4 and TRBJ2-3; D gene ambiguous. Per germline, CDR1 SGHNT and CDR2 YYREEE (reference sequence). The CDR3 consists of 14 residues. V shed 3 bases and J shed 8 bases, with 16 bases lying between them. CDR3 protein: CASSSLNQGGTQYF. CDR3 sequence (DNA): TGTGCCAGCAGCTCCCTGAACCAAGGCGGTACGCAGTATTTT.

The V and J genes are TRBV3-1 (or the pseudogene TRBV3-2) and TRBJ1-5, with 8 bases matching TRBD1. Germline trimming cut 2 bases from V and 5 bases from J; bases unmatched to any gene: 8. The CDR3 length is 16 residues. The germline CDR1 and CDR2 sequences are LGHDT and YNNKEL (reference sequence). Written as DNA, the CDR3 is TGTGCCAGCAGCCAAAAGTCCCAGGGGGCTTATCAGCCCCAGCATTTT. Translating gives CASSQKSQGAYQPQHF.

V usage is TRBV5-1 and J usage is TRBJ2-3, with D unresolved. Between the trimmed V and J ends, which lost 0 bases and 2 bases, there was a span of 7 bases. From germline, CDR1 is SGHRS and CDR2 YFSETQ. The CDR3 runs to 14 residues. CDR3 loop: CASSLDSLTDTQYF. CDR3 coding DNA: TGCGCCAGCAGCTTGGACAGCCTCACAGATACGCAGTATTTT. The full variable domain, in which reference TRBV5-1 and TRBJ2-3 provide the parts outside the CDR3, is KAGVTQTPRYLIKTRGQQVTLSCSPISGHRSVSWYQQTPGQGLQFLFEYFSETQRNKGNFPGRFSGRQFSNSRSEMNVSTLELGDSALYLCASSLDSLTDTQYFGPGTRLTVL.

The chain joins TRBV9 to TRBJ1-6; 10 bases map to TRBD1. CDR3 length: 16 residues. Germline lookup yields CDR1 SGDLS and CDR2 YYNGEE. The V and J ends lost 3 bases and 5 bases, in that order; junction bases with no gene match: 5. The CDR3 loop reads CASSARTGGDNSPLHF. CDR3 DNA: TGTGCCAGCAGCGCCCGGACAGGGGGTGATAATTCACCCCTCCACTTT.

Ten or more counts support this clone. The chain joins TRBV28 to TRBJ2-5; D remains unclear. This CDR3 is built from 16 residues. Trimming took 2 bases from V and 2 from J, leaving 15 bases between them. Germline lookup yields CDR1 MDHEN and CDR2 SYDVKM. Here the CDR3 DNA reads TGTGCCAGCAGTTTAGAACCCCCAACTTTGCAAGAGACCCAGTACTTC. As protein: CASSLEPPTLQETQYF.

The V call is TRBV28, the J call TRBJ2-3; TRBD1 agrees at 7 bases. The germline CDR1 and CDR2 sequences are MDHEN and SYDVKM. This CDR3 contains 14 residues. V shed 4 bases and J 5 bases; nucleotides not matched to a gene: 6. The CDR3 sequence: CASSSGQLRDTQYF. The DNA of the CDR3 is TGTGCCAGCAGTTCGGGACAGTTGAGAGATACGCAGTATTTT.

This chain joins TRBV19 and TRBJ1-5; 7 bases agree with TRBD1. The germline V gene encodes CDR1 LNHDA and CDR2 SQIVND (reference sequence). V was clipped by 2 bases and J by 1 base; unmatched bases: 2. The CDR3 is 15 amino acids. The CDR3 is CASSIHRGSNQPQHF. CDR3 bases: TGTGCCAGTAGTATACACAGGGGAAGCAATCAGCCCCAGCATTTT.

The J gene is TRBJ2-6, the V gene TRBV4-1, with D hard to call. The germline V gene encodes CDR1 MGHRA and CDR2 YSYEKL. The CDR3 has 18 amino acids. V lost 0 bases and J lost 0, with 12 bases in between. For the CDR3, the DNA is TGCGCCAGCAGCCAAGAGAGCACTACCAACTCTGGGGCCAACGTCCTGACTTTC. Protein sequence: CASSQESTTNSGANVLTF.

The chain has TRBV6-1 and TRBJ1-6; 12 bases are a match to TRBD1. Germline V gene sequence: CDR1 MNHNS, CDR2 SASEGT. V shed 1 base, J shed 10 bases, and the junction held 2 bases outside the gene matches. The CDR3 sequence is 15 residues long. CDR3 DNA sequence: TGTGCCAGCAGTGAAGAGGGGACAGGGGGCTCACCCCTCCACTTT. Translating it yields CASSEEGTGGSPLHF.

This clone was detected only a few times. V and J are TRBV9 and TRBJ2-2; 9 bases agree with TRBD1. Germline-derived CDR1 and CDR2 are SGDLS and YYNGEE. The CDR3 is 15 amino acids. Trimming removed 0 bases from V and 4 bases from J; junction bases left unmatched: 1. DNA of the CDR3: TGTGCCAGCAGCGTAGTGGACAGGGGCACCGGGGAGCTGTTTTTT. This encodes CASSVVDRGTGELFF. The full variable domain, rest sourced from reference TRBV9 and TRBJ2-2, is DSGVTQTPKHLITATGQRVTLRCSPRSGDLSVYWYQQSLDQGLQFLIQYYNGEERAKGNILERFSAQQFPDLHSELNLSSLELGDSALYFCASSVVDRGTGELFFGEGSRLTVL.

This sequence joins TRBV5-1 and TRBJ2-7; D perhaps matches TRBD1 (5 bases). The CDR3 extends over 15 amino acids. V lost 0 bases and J 4 bases, leaving 14 bases between the germline ends. From germline, CDR1 is SGHRS and CDR2 YFSETQ. The CDR3 reads CASSLEGVGYYEQYF. In DNA form, the CDR3 reads TGCGCCAGCAGCTTGGAAGGGGTTGGGTATTACGAGCAGTACTTC.

V gene TRBV28 combines with J gene TRBJ1-2; TRBD1 aligns across 8 bases. Trimming removed 3 bases from V and 6 bases from J; junction bases left unmatched: 18. This CDR3 contains 18 residues. Germline V gene lookup returns CDR1 MDHEN and CDR2 SYDVKM. CDR3 bases: TGTGCCAGCAGTTTGGACGTGCAGGGGGCAGGAATGTCTCATGGCTACACCTTC. This codes for CASSLDVQGAGMSHGYTF.

The V gene is TRBV18, the J gene TRBJ1-1; TRBD1 aligns across 9 bases. The V and J ends lost 5 bases and 1 base, in that order; junction bases with no gene match: 2. Germline V CDR1 and CDR2: KGHSH, LQKENI. The CDR3 sequence is 14 residues long. The CDR3 here is CASSAGQGNTEAFF. The CDR3 nucleotides are TGTGCCAGCTCAGCGGGACAGGGGAACACTGAAGCTTTCTTT.

The rearrangement links TRBV5-1 to TRBJ2-5, with TRBD1 matching over 8 bases. J lost 2 bases, V lost 2 bases, and 2 bases had no gene match. This CDR3 comprises 14 residues. Germline lookup yields CDR1 SGHRS and CDR2 YFSETQ. The CDR3 protein is CASSLGDRQETQYF. The CDR3 nucleotides read TGCGCCAGCAGCTTAGGGGACAGGCAAGAGACCCAGTACTTC. Together with reference TRBV5-1 and TRBJ2-5, the CDR3 gives the full variable domain: KAGVTQTPRYLIKTRGQQVTLSCSPISGHRSVSWYQQTPGQGLQFLFEYFSETQRNKGNFPGRFSGRQFSNSRSEMNVSTLELGDSALYLCASSLGDRQETQYFGPGTRLLVL.

The chain employs TRBV2 and TRBJ2-5, with 11 bases that match TRBD1. Trimming removed 5 bases from V and 5 bases from J; junction bases left unmatched: 7. The CDR3 is 15 residues long. Germline CDR1 SNHLY, CDR2 FYNNEI. In DNA form, the CDR3 reads TGTGCCAGCAGTCATGGACAGGGGGCACGTGAGACCCAGTACTTC. This encodes CASSHGQGARETQYF.

The genes are TRBV7-3 and TRBJ2-3, with D tentatively TRBD2 (6 bases). V was pared by 5 bases and J by 2 bases, with 23 bases between. The V gene's germline CDR1 is SGHTA and CDR2 FQGTGA. CDR3 length equals 18 residues. The CDR3 sequence: CASSPHRGTSPSTDTQYF. CDR3 in DNA: TGTGCCAGCAGCCCCCATAGAGGGACTTCTCCTTCCACAGATACGCAGTATTTT.

In this sample, this clone turned up a few times. The CDR3 DNA follows: TGTGCCAGCAGCCAAGATGGCGGGGGGACCTGGAAAACAGATACGCAGTATTTT. Translated: CASSQDGGGTWKTDTQYF. The chain employs TRBV3-1 (or the pseudogene TRBV3-2) and TRBJ2-3; TRBD2 matches 8 bases. After removal of 0 bases from V and 3 bases from J, the junction contained 11 bases not matched to a gene. Germline CDR1 is LGHDT and CDR2 is YNNKEL (reference sequence). The CDR3 is 18 residues long.

The chain carries TRBV6-5 and TRBJ2-6; D ambiguous. Germline V gives CDR1 MNHEY, CDR2 SVGAGI. CDR3 length equals 15 residues. Trimming removed 6 bases at V and 0 bases at J, with 9 bases between. For the CDR3, the DNA is TGTGCCAGCAGCCGCGATAACTCTGGGGCCAACGTCCTGACTTTC. Protein: CASSRDNSGANVLTF.

This clone was detected once. V and J are TRBV11-2 and TRBJ1-5; no clear D gene. The CDR3 runs to 14 residues. CDR1 and CDR2 from the germline V gene are SGHAT and FQNNGV. V lost 2 bases, J lost 6 bases, and 11 bases lay in between. The CDR3 loop is CASSLKSRGQPQHF. In nucleotides, the CDR3 is TGTGCCAGCAGCTTAAAGAGTCGAGGTCAGCCCCAGCATTTT.

This clone has just one count. The chain carries TRBV5-5 and TRBJ2-7, with D uncertain. V gave up 0 bases and J gave up 0 bases, with 4 bases separating them. Germline values: CDR1 SGHKS, CDR2 YYEKEE (reference sequence). The length of the CDR3 is 13 residues. The CDR3 loop reads CASSLVSSYEQYF. In DNA, the CDR3 is TGTGCCAGCAGCTTGGTTAGCTCCTACGAGCAGTACTTC. Combining the CDR3 with reference TRBV5-5 and TRBJ2-7 gives the whole variable domain DAGVTQSPTHLIKTRGQQVTLRCSPISGHKSVSWYQQVLGQGPQFIFQYYEKEERGRGNFPDRFSARQFPNYSSELNVNALLLGDSALYLCASSLVSSYEQYFGPGTRLTVT.